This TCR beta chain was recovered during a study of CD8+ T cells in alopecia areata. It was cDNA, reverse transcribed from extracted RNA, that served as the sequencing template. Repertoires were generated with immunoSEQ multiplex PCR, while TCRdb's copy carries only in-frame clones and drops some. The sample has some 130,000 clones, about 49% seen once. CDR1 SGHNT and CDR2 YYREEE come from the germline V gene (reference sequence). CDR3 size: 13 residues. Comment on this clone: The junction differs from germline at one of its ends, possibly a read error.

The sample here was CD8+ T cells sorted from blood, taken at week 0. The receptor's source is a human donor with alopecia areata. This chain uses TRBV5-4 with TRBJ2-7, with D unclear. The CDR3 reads CASSLGVSSEQYF. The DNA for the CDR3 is TGTGCCAGCAGCTTGGGGGTATCCTCCGAGCAGTACTTC. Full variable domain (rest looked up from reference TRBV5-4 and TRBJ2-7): ETGVTQSPTHLIKTRGQQVTLRCSSQSGHNTVSWYQQALGQGPQFIFQYYREEENGRGNFPPRFSGLQFPNYSSELNVNALELDDSALYLCASSLGVSSEQYFGPGTRLTVT.